This TCR beta chain was captured by sequencing in a study of T-cell reconstitution after alpha-beta-depleted transplantation in children. The CDR3 has 16 amino acids. The V gene's germline CDR1 is DFQATT and CDR2 SNEGSKA (reference sequence). V was clipped by 6 bases and J by 4 bases; unmatched bases: 15. Unique molecular identifiers were used to barcode this TCRbeta library. TCRdb used MiXCR to reprocess the PCR reads, holding one entry per CDR3 protein. Here the sample spans hundreds of thousands of distinct CDR3 sequences, over 10% being singletons. General study results and limits: Where alpha-beta T cells came from about two months after transplant was reportedly several hundred expanded graft clones. Surviving thymic progenitors and recipient T cells were the source of high TCRbeta diversity at day 60 in some patients. Newly produced T cells mostly provided counts and TCRbeta diversity after one year, as hyperexpanded clones declined.

Details on this clonotype: Antigen unknown.

Specimen: PBMCs, collected before TCRalphabeta/CD19-depleted stem cell transplant. This chain connects TRBV20-1 to TRBJ2-1; TRBD2 matches at 7 bases. The receptor's source is a girl aged 2-10 years with congenital amegakaryocytic thrombocytopenia, due to receive a stem cell transplant. As DNA, the CDR3 is TGCAGTGCCCTAGTGCGGGGGAACTTTCTGTACAATGAGCAGTTCTTC. It is translated as CSALVRGNFLYNEQFF.